This paragraph reports one T cell receptor (beta chain). Its antigen remains unidentified. It was with 60 Vbeta and 13 Jbeta primers that the PCR ran. The assay was immunoSEQ multiplex PCR, and TCRdb's table has in-frame clones only and misses some. Listed are 96,000 or so clones; approximately 6% falls within the top ten. This specimen belongs to a study of cytomegalovirus exposure and HLA in healthy donors. In the study overall: Assignment to the Caucasian-associated ancestry cluster applied to 75% to 85% of the approximately 360 genotyped donors.

Study-wide findings and caveats: Many donors shared some public TCRs, even though most TCR sequences were rare. It is likely that the observed cluster of highly shared sequence variants was a sequencing artifact.

Germline CDR1 reads GTSNPN; CDR2 reads SVGIG (reference sequence). This CDR3 has 12 amino acids. The V end was cut by 2 bases, the J end by 8 bases, with 12 bases between. V and J are TRBV30 and TRBJ1-2; no clear D. The sample was PBMCs. The clonotype was recovered from a girl aged 10 to 17 in good health and CMV-seropositive. The CDR3 loop is CAWSPAPSGYTF. CDR3 coding DNA: TGTGCCTGGAGTCCCGCGCCCTCAGGCTACACCTTC.